This T cell receptor beta chain appears in the sequencing data of a study of blood T cell repertoires in COVID-19. Study summary: Acute and convalescent COVID-19 samples came from the United States, Italy and Spain. T cells, B-cell-depleted T cells, or PBMCs provided the cDNA or gDNA that served as material.

The data were produced by immunoSEQ multiplex PCR, yet TCRdb's version contains in-frame clones alone and is incomplete. The profile shows 300,000 or so clones, approximately 89% of them singletons. The sequence came from a woman in her twenties or thirties who had recovered from COVID-19. The sequencing input was peripheral blood.

CDR3 DNA sequence: TGCGCCAGCAGCTCGTCCCGGGACAGAGTATTATCGAGCTCCTACGAGCAGTACTTC. Protein sequence: CASSSSRDRVLSSSYEQYF. The genes are TRBV5-1 and TRBJ2-7; 7 positions match TRBD1. CDR1 and CDR2 (germline): SGHRS, YFSETQ. The V and J ends lost 3 bases and 0 bases, in that order; junction bases with no gene match: 18. The CDR3 loop spans 19 amino acids.